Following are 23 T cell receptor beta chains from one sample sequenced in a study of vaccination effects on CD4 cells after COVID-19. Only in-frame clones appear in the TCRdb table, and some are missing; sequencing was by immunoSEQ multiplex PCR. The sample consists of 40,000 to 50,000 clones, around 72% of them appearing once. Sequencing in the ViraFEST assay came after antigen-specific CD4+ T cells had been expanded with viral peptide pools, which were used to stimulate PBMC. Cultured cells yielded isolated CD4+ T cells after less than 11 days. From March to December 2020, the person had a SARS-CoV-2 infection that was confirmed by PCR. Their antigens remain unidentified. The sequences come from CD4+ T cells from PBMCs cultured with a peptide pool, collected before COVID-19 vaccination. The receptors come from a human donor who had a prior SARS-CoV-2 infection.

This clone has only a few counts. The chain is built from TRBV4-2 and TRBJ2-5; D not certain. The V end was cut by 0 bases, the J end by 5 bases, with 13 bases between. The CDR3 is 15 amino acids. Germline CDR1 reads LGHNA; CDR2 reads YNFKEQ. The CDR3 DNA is TGTGCCAGCAGCCAAGAAGGCCGGTTGGGGGAGACCCAGTACTTC. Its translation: CASSQEGRLGETQYF.

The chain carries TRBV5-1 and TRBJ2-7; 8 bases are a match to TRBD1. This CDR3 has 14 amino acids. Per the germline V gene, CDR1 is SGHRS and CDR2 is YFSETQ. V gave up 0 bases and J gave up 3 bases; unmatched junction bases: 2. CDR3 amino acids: CASSLGGTGYEQYF. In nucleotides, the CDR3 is TGCGCCAGCAGCTTGGGGGGGACAGGCTACGAGCAGTACTTC.

Written as DNA, the CDR3 is TGTGCCAGCAGCGGCCTGGGGGCTAGCGGATACAATGAGCAGTTCTTC. It is translated as CASSGLGASGYNEQFF. This chain joins TRBV9 and TRBJ2-1; D perhaps matches TRBD2 (7 bases). This CDR3 is built from 16 residues. Germline CDR1 reads SGDLS; CDR2 reads YYNGEE. Trimming removed 3 bases at V and 4 bases at J, with 17 bases between.

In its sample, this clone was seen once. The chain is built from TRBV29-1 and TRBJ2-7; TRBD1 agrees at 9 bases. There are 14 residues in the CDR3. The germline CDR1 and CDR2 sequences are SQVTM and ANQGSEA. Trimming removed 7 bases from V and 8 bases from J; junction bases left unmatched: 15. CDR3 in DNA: TGCAGCGCCGCTTGGGGACAGGGTAATACCAAGCAGTACTTC. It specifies CSAAWGQGNTKQYF.

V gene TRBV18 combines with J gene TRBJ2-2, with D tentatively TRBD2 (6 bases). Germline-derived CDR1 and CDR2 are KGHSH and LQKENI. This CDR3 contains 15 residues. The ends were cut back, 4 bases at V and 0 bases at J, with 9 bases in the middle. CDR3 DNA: TGTGCCAGCTCACGGGGCGGGACGAACACCGGGGAGCTGTTTTTT. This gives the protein CASSRGGTNTGELFF. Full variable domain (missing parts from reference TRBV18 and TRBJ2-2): NAGVMQNPRHLVRRRGQEARLRCSPMKGHSHVYWYRQLPEEGLKFMVYLQKENIIDESGMPKERFSAEFPKEGPSILRIQQVVRGDSAAYFCASSRGGTNTGELFFGEGSRLTVL.

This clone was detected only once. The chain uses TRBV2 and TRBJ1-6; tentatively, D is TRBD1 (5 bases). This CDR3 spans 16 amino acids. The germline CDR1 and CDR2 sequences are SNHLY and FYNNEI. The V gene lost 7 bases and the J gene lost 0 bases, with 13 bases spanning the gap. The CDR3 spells CASKTGLSSYNSPLHF. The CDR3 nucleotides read TGTGCCAGCAAAACAGGCCTGAGCTCCTATAATTCACCCCTCCACTTT.

In DNA form, the CDR3 reads TGTGCCAGCAGCGTTATGGGTAGCGGGAGCCGTGAGCAGTTCTTC. This encodes CASSVMGSGSREQFF. The chain recombines TRBV9 with TRBJ2-1, with TRBD2 identical over 9 bases. This CDR3 has 15 amino acids. V trimming: 2 bases; J trimming: 9 bases; junction bases outside the gene matches: 9. CDR1 is SGDLS, CDR2 YYNGEE, per germline.

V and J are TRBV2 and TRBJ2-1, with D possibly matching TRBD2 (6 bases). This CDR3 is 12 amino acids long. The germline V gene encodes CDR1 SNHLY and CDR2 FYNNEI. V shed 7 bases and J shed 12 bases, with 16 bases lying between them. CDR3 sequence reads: CASKEGPVGQFF. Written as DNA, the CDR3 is TGTGCCAGCAAGGAGGGCCCAGTGGGGCAGTTCTTC.

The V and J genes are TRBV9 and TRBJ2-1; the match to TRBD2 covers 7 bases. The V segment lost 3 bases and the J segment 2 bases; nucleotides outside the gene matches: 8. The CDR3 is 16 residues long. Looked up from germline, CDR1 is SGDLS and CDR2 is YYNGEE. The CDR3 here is CASSAPPGGPYNEQFF. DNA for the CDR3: TGTGCCAGCAGCGCCCCCCCGGGGGGACCCTACAATGAGCAGTTCTTC.

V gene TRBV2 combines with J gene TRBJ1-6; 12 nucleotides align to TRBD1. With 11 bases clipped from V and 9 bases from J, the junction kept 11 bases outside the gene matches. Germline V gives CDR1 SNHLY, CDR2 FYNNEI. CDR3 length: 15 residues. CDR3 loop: CASRPWDRGPSPLHF. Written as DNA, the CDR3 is TGTGCCTCCCGGCCGTGGGACAGGGGGCCTTCACCCCTCCACTTT.

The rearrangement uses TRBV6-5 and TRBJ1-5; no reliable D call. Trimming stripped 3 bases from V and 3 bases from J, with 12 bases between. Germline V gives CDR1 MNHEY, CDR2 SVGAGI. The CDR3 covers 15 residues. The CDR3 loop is CASSYYSDSNQPQHF. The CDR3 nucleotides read TGTGCCAGCAGTTATTATTCAGACTCCAATCAGCCCCAGCATTTT.

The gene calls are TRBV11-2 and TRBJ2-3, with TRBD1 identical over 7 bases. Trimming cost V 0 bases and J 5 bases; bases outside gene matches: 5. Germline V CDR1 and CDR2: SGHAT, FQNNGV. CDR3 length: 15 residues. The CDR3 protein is CASSLERGRGDTQYF. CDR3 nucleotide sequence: TGTGCCAGCAGCTTAGAAAGGGGGCGAGGAGATACGCAGTATTTT.

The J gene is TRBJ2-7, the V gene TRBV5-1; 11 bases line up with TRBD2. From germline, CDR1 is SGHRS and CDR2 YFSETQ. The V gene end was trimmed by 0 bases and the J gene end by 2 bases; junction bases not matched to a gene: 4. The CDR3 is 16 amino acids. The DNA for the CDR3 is TGCGCCAGCAGCTTGGCTCTAGCGGGGGGCACCTACGAGCAGTACTTC. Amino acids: CASSLALAGGTYEQYF.

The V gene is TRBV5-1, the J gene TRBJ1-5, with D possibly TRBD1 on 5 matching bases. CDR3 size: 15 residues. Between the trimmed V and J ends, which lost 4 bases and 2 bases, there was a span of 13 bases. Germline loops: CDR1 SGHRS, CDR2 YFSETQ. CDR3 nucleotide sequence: TGCGCCAGCAGCCGACCCAGGGATCGCAATCAGCCCCAGCATTTT. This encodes CASSRPRDRNQPQHF.

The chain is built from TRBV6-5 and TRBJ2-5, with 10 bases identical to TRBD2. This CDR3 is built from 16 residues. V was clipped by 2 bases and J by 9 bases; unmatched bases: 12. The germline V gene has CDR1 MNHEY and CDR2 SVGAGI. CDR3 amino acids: CASSYGLAGVQGAQYF. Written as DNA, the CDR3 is TGTGCCAGCAGTTACGGGCTAGCGGGAGTTCAGGGCGCCCAGTACTTC.

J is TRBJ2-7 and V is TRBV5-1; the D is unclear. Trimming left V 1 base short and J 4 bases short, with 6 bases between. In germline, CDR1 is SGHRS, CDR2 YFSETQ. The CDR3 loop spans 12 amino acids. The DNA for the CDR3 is TGCGCCAGCAGCTTGTACGGTTACGAGCAGTACTTC. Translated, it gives CASSLYGYEQYF.

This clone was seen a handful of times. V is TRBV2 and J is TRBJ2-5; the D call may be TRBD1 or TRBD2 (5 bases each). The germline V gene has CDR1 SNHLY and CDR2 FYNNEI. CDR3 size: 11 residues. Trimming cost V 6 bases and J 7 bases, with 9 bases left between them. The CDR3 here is CASRGEGTQYF. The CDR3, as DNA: TGTGCCAGCAGGGGGGAAGGGACCCAGTACTTC. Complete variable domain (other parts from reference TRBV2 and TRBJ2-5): EPEVTQTPSHQVTQMGQEVILRCVPISNHLYFYWYRQILGQKVEFLVSFYNNEISEKSEIFDDQFSVERPDGSNFTLKIRSTKLEDSAMYFCASRGEGTQYFGPGTRLLVL.

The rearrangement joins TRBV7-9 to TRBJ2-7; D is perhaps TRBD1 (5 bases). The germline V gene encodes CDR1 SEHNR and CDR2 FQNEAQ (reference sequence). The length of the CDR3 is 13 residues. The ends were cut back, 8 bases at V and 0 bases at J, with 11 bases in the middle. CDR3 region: CASSRASSYEQYF. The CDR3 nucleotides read TGTGCCAGCTCCAGGGCGAGCTCCTACGAGCAGTACTTC.

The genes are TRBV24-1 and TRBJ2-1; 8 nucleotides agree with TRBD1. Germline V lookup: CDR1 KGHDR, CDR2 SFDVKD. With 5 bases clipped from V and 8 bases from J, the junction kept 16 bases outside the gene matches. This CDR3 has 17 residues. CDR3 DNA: TGTGCCACCAGTGGGCCCCGGCTCAGGGGGCGCGACGATGAGCAGTTCTTC. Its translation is CATSGPRLRGRDDEQFF.

The CDR3, as DNA: TGTGCCAGCAGCGTTTTCATTGGGGGGGCTGGAAACACCATATATTTT. Amino acids: CASSVFIGGAGNTIYF. The chain joins TRBV9 to TRBJ1-3, with TRBD1 as a possible D gene (5 bases). The V end lost 2 bases, the J end lost 2 bases, and 14 bases lay between the germline ends. The CDR3 has 16 residues. Per germline, CDR1 SGDLS and CDR2 YYNGEE.

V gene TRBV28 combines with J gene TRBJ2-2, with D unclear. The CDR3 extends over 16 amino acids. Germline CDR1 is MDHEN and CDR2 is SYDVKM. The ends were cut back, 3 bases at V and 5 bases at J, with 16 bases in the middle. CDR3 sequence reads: CASSFDLGYGTGELFF. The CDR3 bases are TGTGCCAGCAGTTTTGATCTGGGTTACGGGACCGGGGAGCTGTTTTTT.

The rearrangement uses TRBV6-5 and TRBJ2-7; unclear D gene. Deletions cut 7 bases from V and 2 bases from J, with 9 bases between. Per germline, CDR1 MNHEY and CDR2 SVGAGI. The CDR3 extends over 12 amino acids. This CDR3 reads CASTGTPYEQYF. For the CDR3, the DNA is TGTGCCAGCACGGGTACACCCTACGAGCAGTACTTC.

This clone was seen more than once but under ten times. CDR3 sequence: CASSLPGQVTEAFF. CDR3 bases: TGTGCCAGCAGTTTACCGGGACAGGTCACTGAAGCTTTCTTT. This rearrangement joins TRBV28 to TRBJ1-1; 8 bases are shared with TRBD1. The CDR3 has 14 residues. The trim removed 2 bases at V and 4 bases at J, leaving 3 bases unmatched. Germline values: CDR1 MDHEN, CDR2 SYDVKM.